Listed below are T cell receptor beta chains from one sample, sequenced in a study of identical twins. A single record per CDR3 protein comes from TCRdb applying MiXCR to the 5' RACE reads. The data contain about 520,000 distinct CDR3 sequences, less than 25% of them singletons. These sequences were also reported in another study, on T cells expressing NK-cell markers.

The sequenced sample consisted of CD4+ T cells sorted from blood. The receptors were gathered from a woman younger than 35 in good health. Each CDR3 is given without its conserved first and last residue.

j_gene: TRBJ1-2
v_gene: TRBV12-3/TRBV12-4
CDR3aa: ACSPRSTNYGYT

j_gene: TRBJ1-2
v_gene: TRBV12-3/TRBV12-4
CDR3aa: ASSLTDRGYYGYT

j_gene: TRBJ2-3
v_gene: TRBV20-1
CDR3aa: SACRDRDPDTQY

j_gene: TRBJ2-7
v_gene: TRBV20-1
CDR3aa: SASGGVSGAVNEQY

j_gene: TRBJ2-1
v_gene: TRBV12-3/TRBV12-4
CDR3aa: ASSFGGSGKKQF

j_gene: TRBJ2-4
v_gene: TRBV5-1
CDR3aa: ASSPTQGQNIQY

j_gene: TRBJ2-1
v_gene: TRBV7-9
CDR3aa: ASSPGTGGPYNEQF

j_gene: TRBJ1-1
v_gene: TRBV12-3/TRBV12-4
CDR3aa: ASIPGTNTEAF

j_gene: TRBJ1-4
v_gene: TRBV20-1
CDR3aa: SARRGTLNEKLF

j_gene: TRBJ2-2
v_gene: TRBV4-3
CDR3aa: ASSPPTGRGNTGELF

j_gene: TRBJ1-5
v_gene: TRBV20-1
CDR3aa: SATYVINQPQH

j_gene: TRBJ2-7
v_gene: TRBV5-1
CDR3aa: ASSLQGARNEQY

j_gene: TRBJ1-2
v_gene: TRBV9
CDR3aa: ASSVDRGRRGYT

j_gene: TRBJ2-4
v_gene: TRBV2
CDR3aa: ASSADGAKNIQY

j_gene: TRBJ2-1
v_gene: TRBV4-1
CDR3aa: ASSLGLSRSSSNEQF

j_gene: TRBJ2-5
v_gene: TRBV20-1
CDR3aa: SAGERKETQY

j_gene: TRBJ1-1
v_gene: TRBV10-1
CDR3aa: ASRGDLGTEAF